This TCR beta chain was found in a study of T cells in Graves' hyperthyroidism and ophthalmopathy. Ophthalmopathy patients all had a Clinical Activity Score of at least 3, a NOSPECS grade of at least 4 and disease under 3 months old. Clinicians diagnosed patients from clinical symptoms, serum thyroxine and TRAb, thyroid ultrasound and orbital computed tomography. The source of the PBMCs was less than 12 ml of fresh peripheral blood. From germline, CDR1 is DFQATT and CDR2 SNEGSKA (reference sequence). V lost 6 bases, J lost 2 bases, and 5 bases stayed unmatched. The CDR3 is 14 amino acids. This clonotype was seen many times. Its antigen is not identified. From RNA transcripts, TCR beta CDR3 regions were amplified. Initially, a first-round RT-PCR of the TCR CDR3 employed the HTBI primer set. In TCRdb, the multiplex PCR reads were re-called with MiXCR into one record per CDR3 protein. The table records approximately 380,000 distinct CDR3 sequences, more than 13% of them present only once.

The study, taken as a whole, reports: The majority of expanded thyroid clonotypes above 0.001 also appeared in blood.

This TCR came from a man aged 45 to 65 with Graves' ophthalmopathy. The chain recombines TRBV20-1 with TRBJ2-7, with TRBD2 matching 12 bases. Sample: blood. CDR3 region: CSANGLAGTYEQYF. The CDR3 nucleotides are TGCAGTGCAAACGGACTAGCGGGAACCTACGAGCAGTACTTC.